Listed below are T cell receptor beta chains from one sample, sequenced in a study of identical twins. TCRdb itself ran the 5' RACE reads through MiXCR, one entry per CDR3 protein. The sample shows around 240,000 distinct CDR3 sequences, 5.5% to 7% of them seen only once. Another study also made use of these data, one on yellow fever vaccine responses in identical twins.

Sequenced material: memory (CD45RO+) T cells sorted from blood. These receptor sequences come from a woman under 30 in good health. Both conserved end residues are part of each CDR3. Each record gives: V gene, J gene, CDR3 protein.

>TRBV20-1|TRBJ1-1
CSAKSPGQMNTEAFF
>TRBV12-3/TRBV12-4|TRBJ2-1
CASSLTQTVTYNEQFF
>TRBV7-3|TRBJ2-7
CASSPGTLNSYEQYF
>TRBV27|TRBJ2-1
CASSLSDRGFRNEQFF
>TRBV10-3|TRBJ2-1
CAISPATSGGGEQFF
>TRBV9|TRBJ2-5
CASSVVTGAQETQYF
>TRBV5-1|TRBJ1-1
CASSERENTEAFF
>TRBV6-1|TRBJ1-5
CASSEVTNQPQHF
>TRBV2|TRBJ1-5
CASSEDKGYQPQHF
>TRBV2|TRBJ2-1
CASSWDSKTGLATHNEQFF
>TRBV2|TRBJ2-1
CASRPQGGSGEQFF
>TRBV20-1|TRBJ2-1
CSAQLGPNEQFF
>TRBV5-5|TRBJ2-1
CASSLAILVNEQFF
>TRBV7-2|TRBJ2-7
CASSAIADYEQYF
>TRBV25-1|TRBJ2-1
CASSERGRGLHEQFF